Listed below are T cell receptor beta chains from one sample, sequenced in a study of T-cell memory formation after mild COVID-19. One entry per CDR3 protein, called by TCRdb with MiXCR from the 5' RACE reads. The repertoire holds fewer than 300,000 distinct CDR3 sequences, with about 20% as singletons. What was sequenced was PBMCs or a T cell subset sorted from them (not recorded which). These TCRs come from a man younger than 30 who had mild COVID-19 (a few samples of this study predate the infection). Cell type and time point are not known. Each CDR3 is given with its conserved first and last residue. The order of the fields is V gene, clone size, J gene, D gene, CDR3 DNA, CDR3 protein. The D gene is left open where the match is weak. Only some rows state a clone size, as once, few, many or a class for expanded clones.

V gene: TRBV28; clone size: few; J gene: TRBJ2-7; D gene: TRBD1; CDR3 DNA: TGTGCCAGCAGTTGGGGACAGGGGGCGAGTGAGCAGTACTTC; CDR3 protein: CASSWGQGASEQYF
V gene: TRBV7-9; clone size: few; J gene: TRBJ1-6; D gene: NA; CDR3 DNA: TGTGCCAGCAGCCCAAGCCTCTCCTATAATTCACCCCTCCACTTT; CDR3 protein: CASSPSLSYNSPLHF
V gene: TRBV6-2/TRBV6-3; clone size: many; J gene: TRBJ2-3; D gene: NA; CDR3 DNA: TGTGCCAGCATTCCGCCCCAGGGTACCGACACAGGAGATACGCAGTATTTT; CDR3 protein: CASIPPQGTDTGDTQYF
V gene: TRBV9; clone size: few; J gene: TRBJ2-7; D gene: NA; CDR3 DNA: TGTGCCAGCAGCGTAGACGGCAGGGAATACGAGCAGTACTTC; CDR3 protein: CASSVDGREYEQYF
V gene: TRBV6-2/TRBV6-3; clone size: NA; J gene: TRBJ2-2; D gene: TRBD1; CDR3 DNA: TGTGCCACCCCGGGGGACAGGGGTGACACCGGGGAGCTGTTTTTT; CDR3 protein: CATPGDRGDTGELFF
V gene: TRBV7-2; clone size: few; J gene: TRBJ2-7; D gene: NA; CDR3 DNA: TGTGCCAGCAGCTCGGGACTTAACCCCCACGAGCAGTACTTC; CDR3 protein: CASSSGLNPHEQYF
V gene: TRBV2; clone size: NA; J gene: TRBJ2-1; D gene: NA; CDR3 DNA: TGTGCCAGCAGTGAGGAGGGGGGGCTGGCTGGTGAGCAGTTCTTC; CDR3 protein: CASSEEGGLAGEQFF
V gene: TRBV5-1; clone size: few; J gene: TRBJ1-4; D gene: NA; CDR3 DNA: TGCGCCAGCAGCTTGGTAGGGGATGAAAAACTGTTTTTT; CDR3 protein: CASSLVGDEKLFF
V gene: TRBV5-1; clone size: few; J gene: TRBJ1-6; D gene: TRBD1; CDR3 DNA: TGCGCCAGCAGCGACCCGGGACAGACTAATTCACCCCTCCACTTT; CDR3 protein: CASSDPGQTNSPLHF
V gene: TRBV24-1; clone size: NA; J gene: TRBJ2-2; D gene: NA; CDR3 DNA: TGTGCCACCAGTGGGAGGTCCGGGGATGGCACCGGGGAGCTGTTTTTT; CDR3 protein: CATSGRSGDGTGELFF
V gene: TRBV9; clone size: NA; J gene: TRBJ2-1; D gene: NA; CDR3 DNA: TGTGCCAGCAGCCCCCAATCCTCCAATGAGCAGTTCTTC; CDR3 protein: CASSPQSSNEQFF
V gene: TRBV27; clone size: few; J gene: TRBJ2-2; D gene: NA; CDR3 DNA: TGTGCCAGCAGTTTATCGGGGGGCCGGGACACCGGGGAGCTGTTTTTT; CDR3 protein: CASSLSGGRDTGELFF
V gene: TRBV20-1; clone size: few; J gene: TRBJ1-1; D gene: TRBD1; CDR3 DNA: TGCAGTGCCGAGACCGGGACAGGGAACACTGAAGCTTTCTTT; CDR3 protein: CSAETGTGNTEAFF
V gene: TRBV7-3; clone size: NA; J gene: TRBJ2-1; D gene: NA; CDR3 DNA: TGTGCCAGCAGCTTAATTGGCGGTCTAGCTAATGAGCAGTTCTTC; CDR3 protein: CASSLIGGLANEQFF
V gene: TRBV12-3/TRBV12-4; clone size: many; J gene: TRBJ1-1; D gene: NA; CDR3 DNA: TGTGCCAGCAGCCGGACAACGAACACTGAAGCTTTCTTT; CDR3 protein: CASSRTTNTEAFF
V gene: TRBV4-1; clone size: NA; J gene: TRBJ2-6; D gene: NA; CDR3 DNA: TGCGCCAGCAGCCAAGTTAGTGGGGCCAACGTCCTGACTTTC; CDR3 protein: CASSQVSGANVLTF
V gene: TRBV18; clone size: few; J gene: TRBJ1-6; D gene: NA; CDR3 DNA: TGTGCCAGCTCACAGAACAGTGACTATAATTCACCCCTCCACTTT; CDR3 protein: CASSQNSDYNSPLHF
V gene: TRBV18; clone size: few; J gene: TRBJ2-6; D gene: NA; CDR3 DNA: TGTGCCAGCTCACCACTAGGGTCTGGGGCCAACGTCCTGACTTTC; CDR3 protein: CASSPLGSGANVLTF
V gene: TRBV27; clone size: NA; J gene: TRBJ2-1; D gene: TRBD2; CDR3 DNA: TGTGCCAGCAGTCCGACGCGGGGGGATGAGCAGTTCTTC; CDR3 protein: CASSPTRGDEQFF
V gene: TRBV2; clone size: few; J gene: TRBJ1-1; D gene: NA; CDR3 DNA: TGTGCCAGCAGTTACGGACCGGGGAACACTGAAGCTTTCTTT; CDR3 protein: CASSYGPGNTEAFF
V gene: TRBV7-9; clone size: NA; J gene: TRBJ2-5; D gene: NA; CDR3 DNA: TGTGCCAGCAGCTTTGGAGTTCTAGAGACCCAGTACTTC; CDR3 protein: CASSFGVLETQYF
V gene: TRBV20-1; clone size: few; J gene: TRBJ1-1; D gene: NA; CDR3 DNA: TGCAGTGCTAGAGATCTAGGACAGTCGAACACTGAAGCTTTCTTT; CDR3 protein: CSARDLGQSNTEAFF
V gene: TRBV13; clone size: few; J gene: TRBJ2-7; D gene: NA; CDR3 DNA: TGTGCCAGCAGCTTACTGGGGGCGATATACGAGCAGTACTTC; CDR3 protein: CASSLLGAIYEQYF
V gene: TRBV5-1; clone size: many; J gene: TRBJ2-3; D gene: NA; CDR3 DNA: TGCGCCAGCAGCTTTCAATCCTGGGGAGATACGCAGTATTTT; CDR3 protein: CASSFQSWGDTQYF
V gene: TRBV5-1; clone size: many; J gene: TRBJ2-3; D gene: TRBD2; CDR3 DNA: TGTGCCAGCAGAGCGGGGTCCACAGATACGCAGTATTTT; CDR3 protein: CASRAGSTDTQYF
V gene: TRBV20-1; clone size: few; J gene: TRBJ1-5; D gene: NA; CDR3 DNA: TGCAGTGCTCGGGGCCACAATCAGCCCCAGCATTTT; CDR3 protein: CSARGHNQPQHF
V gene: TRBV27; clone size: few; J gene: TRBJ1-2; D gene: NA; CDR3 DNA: TGTGCCAGCAGTTTTTGGGCAGGGAATGGCTACACCTTC; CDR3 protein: CASSFWAGNGYTF
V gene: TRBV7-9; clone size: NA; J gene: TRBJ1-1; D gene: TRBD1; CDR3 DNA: TGTGCCAGCAGCCTGACAGGGTTCTCTGAAGCTTTCTTT; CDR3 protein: CASSLTGFSEAFF
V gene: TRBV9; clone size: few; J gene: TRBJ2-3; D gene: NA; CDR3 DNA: TGTGCCAGCGGCCCGGACGTGGATACGCAGTATTTT; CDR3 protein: CASGPDVDTQYF